The 2 T cell receptor beta chains below come from one sample, sequenced in a study of human T cells and chemical hapten exposure listed by TCRdb under 2021. The sample's time point label is to be understood as: patch test 2, 6 weeks after DPC sensitization. What the treatment or condition label conveys for this sample: therapeutic diphenylcyclopropenone sensitization with weekly scalp DPC. Receptors were amplified or captured by RACE. The sample was run on a NextSeq 500. TCRdb trimmed the raw reads at Q25, called clones with MiXCR and kept productive beta chains. When rows share a CDR3 protein, they turn into one entry using the most common DNA and genes. Within this sample are some 81,000 distinct CDR3 sequences, with roughly 11% of them counted one time only. The ten most abundant clones make up roughly 1.5% of the sample. Specimen: whole blood, collected in connection with sensitization to the hapten diphenylcyclopropenone (DPC). The source is a man aged 18 to 30 with alopecia areata. Some clones in this sample may be carry-over from other donors' samples.

This clonotype was counted only a few times. V gene TRBV6-5 combines with J gene TRBJ1-1, with 9 bases fitting TRBD1. Germline CDR1 MNHEY, CDR2 SVGAGI. J was trimmed by 4 bases and V by 2 bases; bases with no gene match: 2. The CDR3 is 14 amino acids. The DNA for the CDR3 is TGTGCCAGCAGTTACCCGGGACAGGGCACTGAAGCTTTCTTT. Amino acid sequence: CASSYPGQGTEAFF.

This clonotype occurred a few times. The chain has TRBV5-5 and TRBJ2-2; weak D call: TRBD1 (6 bases). Germline-derived CDR1 and CDR2 are SGHKS and YYEKEE (reference sequence). The CDR3 covers 16 residues. Trimming took off 2 bases at V and 0 bases at J, with 11 bases between the two ends. The CDR3 loop is CASSLTGTSNTGELFF. DNA for the CDR3: TGTGCCAGCAGCTTAACGGGGACATCGAACACCGGGGAGCTGTTTTTT.